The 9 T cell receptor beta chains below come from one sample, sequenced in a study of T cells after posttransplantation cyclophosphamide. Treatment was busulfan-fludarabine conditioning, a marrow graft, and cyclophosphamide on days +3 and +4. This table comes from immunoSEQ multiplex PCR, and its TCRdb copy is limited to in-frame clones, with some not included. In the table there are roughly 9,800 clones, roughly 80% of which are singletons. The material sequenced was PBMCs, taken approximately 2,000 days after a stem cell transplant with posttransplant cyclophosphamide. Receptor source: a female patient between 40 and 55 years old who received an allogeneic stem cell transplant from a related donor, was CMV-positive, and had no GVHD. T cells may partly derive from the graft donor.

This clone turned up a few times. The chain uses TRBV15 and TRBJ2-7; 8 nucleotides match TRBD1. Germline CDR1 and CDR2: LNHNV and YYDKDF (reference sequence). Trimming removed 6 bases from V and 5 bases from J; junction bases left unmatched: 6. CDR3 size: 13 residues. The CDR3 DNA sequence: TGTGCCACCAGTCTCGCAGGGGGCAACGAGCAGTACTTC. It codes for CATSLAGGNEQYF.

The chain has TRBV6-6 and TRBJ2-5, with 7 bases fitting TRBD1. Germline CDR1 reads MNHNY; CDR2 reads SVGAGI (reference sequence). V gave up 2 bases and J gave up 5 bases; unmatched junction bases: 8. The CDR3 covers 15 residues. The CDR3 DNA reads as TGTGCCAGCAGTTACGAGGGGGCGGTTTGGGAGACCCAGTACTTC. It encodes CASSYEGAVWETQYF.

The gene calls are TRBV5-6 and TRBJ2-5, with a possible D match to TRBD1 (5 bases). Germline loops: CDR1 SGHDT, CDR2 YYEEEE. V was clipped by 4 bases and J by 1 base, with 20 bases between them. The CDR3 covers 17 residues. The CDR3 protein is CASSLGRGIRGQETQYF. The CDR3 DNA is TGTGCCAGCAGCCTGGGAAGGGGCATCCGAGGCCAAGAGACCCAGTACTTC.

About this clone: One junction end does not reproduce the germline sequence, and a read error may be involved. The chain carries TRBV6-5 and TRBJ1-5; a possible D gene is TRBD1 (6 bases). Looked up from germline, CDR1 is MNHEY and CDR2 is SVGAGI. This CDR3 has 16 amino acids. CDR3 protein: CASSYNRDYSDQPQHF. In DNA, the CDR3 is TGTGCCAGCAGTTATAACAGGGATTATAGCGATCAGCCCCAGCATTTT.

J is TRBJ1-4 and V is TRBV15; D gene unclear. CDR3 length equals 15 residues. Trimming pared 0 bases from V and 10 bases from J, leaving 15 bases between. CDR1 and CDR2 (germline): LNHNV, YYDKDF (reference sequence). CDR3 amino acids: CATSRDLRVTGKLFF. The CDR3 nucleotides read TGTGCCACCAGCAGAGATCTACGGGTAACGGGAAAACTGTTTTTT.

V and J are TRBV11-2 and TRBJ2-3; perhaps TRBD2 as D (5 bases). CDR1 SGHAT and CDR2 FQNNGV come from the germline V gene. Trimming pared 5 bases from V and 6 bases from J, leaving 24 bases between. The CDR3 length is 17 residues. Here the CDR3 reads CASSPLSRRLGRDTQYF. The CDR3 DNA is TGTGCCAGCAGCCCCTTATCCAGGAGGCTAGGAAGGGATACGCAGTATTTT. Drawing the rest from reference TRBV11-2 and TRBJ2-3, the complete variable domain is EAGVAQSPRYKIIEKRQSVAFWCNPISGHATLYWYQQILGQGPKLLIQFQNNGVVDDSQLPKDRFSAERLKGVDSTLKIQPAKLEDSAVYLCASSPLSRRLGRDTQYFGPGTRLTVL.

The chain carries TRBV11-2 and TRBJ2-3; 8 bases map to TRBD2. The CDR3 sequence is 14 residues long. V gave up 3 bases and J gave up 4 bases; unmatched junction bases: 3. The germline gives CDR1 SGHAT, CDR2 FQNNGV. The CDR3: CASSFTGGADTQYF. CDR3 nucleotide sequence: TGTGCCAGCAGCTTCACCGGGGGGGCAGATACGCAGTATTTT.

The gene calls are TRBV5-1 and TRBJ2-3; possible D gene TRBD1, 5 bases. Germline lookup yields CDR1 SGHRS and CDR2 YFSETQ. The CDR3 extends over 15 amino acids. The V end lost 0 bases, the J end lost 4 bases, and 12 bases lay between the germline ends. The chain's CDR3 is CASSLGRVMADTQYF. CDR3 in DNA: TGCGCCAGCAGCTTGGGCAGGGTTATGGCAGATACGCAGTATTTT.

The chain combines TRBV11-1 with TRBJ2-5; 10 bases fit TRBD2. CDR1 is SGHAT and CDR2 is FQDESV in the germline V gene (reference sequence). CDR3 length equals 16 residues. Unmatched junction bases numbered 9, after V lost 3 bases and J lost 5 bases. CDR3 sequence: CASSLSGGAGMETQYF. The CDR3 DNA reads TGTGCCAGCAGCTTGAGCGGGGGGGCCGGGATGGAGACCCAGTACTTC.